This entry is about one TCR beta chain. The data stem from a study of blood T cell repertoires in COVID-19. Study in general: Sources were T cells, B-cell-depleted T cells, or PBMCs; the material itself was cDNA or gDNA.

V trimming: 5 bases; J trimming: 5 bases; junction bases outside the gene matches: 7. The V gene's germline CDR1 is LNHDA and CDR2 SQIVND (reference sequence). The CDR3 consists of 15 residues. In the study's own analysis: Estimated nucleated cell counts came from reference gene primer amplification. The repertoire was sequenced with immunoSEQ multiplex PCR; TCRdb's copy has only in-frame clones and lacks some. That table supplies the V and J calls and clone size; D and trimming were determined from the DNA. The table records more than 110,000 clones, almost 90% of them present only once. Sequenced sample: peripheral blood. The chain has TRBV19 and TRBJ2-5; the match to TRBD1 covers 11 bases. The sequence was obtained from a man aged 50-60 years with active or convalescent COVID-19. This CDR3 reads CASSDGQGARETQYF. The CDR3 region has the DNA TGTGCCAGTAGTGATGGACAGGGGGCGAGGGAGACCCAGTACTTC.